This TCR beta chain is from a study of cytomegalovirus exposure and HLA in healthy donors. The PCR contained 60 Vbeta and 13 Jbeta primers. Generated by immunoSEQ multiplex PCR, the TCRdb table keeps only in-frame clones and is missing some. The sample yields about 200,000 clones, about 83% seen once. The CDR3 covers 16 residues. The ends were cut back, 1 base at V and 2 bases at J, with 13 bases in the middle. Germline CDR1 reads LGHNA; CDR2 reads YNFKEQ. Sequenced material: PBMCs. The TCR originated in a man aged 40-50 years in good health and CMV-seropositive. This sequence joins TRBV4-2 and TRBJ2-3, with a possible D match to TRBD2 (6 bases). The CDR3 bases are TGTGCCAGCAGCCAAGGAGTTAGCGGCAACACAGATACGCAGTATTTT. Translation gives CASSQGVSGNTDTQYF.